This TCR beta chain derives from a study of CD8 T cells in Susac syndrome. Trimming cost V 2 bases and J 1 base; bases outside gene matches: 4. CDR1 is SGHNT, CDR2 YYREEE, per germline (reference sequence). This CDR3 has 15 residues. Reverse transcription of roughly 0.45 to 1 ug RNA used random hexamers. Across 54 Vbeta and 13 Jbeta, immunoSEQ multiplex PCR amplified TCR beta CDR3. TCRdb re-analysed the immunoSEQ multiplex PCR reads in MiXCR, keeping a single row per CDR3 protein. The sample lists about 120,000 distinct CDR3 sequences, over 90% occurring once. Sequencing of TCR beta drew on CD8+ and CD4+ T cells from blood. The control participants were healthy donors, and these controls were matched with respect to both age and sex. Negative isolation was used for CD8+ and CD4+ T cells, and FACS enrichment was applied to TEMRA cells.

This chain joins TRBV5-4 and TRBJ2-7, with 9 positions matching TRBD1. The sequence came from a human donor in good health. Input material: CD4+ T cells from PBMCs. The CDR3 region is CASSFPGQGSYEQYF. CDR3 sequence (DNA): TGTGCCAGCAGCTTCCCAGGACAGGGGTCCTACGAGCAGTACTTC.